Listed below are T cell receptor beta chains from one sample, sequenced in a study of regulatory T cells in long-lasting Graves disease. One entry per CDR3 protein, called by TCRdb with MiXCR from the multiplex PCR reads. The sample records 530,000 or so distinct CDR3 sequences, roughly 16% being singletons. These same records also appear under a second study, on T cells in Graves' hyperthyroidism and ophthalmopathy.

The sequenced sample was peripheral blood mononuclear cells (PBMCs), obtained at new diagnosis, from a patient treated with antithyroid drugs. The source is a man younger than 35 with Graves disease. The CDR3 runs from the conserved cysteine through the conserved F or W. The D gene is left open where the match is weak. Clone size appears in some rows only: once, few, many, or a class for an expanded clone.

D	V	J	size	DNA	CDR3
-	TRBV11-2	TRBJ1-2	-	TGTGCCAGCAGCTTAAGCGGGGGCGGTGGCTACACCTTC	CASSLSGGGGYTF
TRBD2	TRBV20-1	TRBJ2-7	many	TGCAGTGCTAGATCTAGCGGGAGAAGCCAGCAGTACTTC	CSARSSGRSQQYF
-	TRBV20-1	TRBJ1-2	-	TGCAGTGCTATCCGGGACCTTAACTATGGCTACACCTTC	CSAIRDLNYGYTF
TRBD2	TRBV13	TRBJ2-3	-	TGTGCCAGCAGCTTGGGACTAGTGGTATGGACAGATACGCAGTATTTT	CASSLGLVVWTDTQYF
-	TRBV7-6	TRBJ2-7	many	TGTGCCAGCAGCTTAGTTCCAGGGCAAGTCCCCGAGCAGTACTTC	CASSLVPGQVPEQYF
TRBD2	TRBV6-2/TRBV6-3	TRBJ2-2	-	TGTGCCAGCAGGAAAGGGACTAGGACGGTGAACACCGGGGAGCTGTTTTTT	CASRKGTRTVNTGELFF
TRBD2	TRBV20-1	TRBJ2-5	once	TGCAGTGCCAGCGGGGCTAGCGGATTACAAGGGACCCAGTACTTC	CSASGASGLQGTQYF
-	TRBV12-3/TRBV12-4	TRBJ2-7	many	TGTGCCAGCAGTTTAGAATTAGGGGGCTACGAGCAGTACTTC	CASSLELGGYEQYF
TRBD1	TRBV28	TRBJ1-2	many	TGTGCCAGCAGTTTGAGGAGCAGGGGGACCTATGGCTACACCTTC	CASSLRSRGTYGYTF
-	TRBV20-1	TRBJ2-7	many	TGCAGTGCTAGAGATCTGGCTAGCGCCACAGGGTACTTC	CSARDLASATGYF
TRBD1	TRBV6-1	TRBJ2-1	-	TGTGCCAGCAATTTTCCTAGACAGGGCGGAGTTGGGCAGTTCTTC	CASNFPRQGGVGQFF
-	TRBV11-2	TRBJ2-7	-	TGTGCCAGCAGCCAAACCAGCCACGAGCAGTACTTC	CASSQTSHEQYF
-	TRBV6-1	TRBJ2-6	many	TGTGCCAGCACCCGGACGGGCCCCTCTGGGGCCAACGTCCTGACTTTC	CASTRTGPSGANVLTF
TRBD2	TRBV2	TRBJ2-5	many	TGTGCCAGCAGAGCGTGGGGGGTAGCGGGAGGCCAAGAGACCCAGTACTTC	CASRAWGVAGGQETQYF
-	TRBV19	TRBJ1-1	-	TGTGCCAGTAGTATGCAGGGTCCAACTGAAGCTTTCTTT	CASSMQGPTEAFF